Sequencing of this TCR beta chain was carried out in a study of blood T cell repertoires in COVID-19. Study details: The cDNA or gDNA used as material had been derived from T cells, B-cell-depleted T cells, or PBMCs.

CDR1 and CDR2 (germline): KGHDR, SFDVKD. The CDR3 extends over 15 amino acids. V was clipped by 6 bases and J by 6 bases; unmatched bases: 9. In the original analysis: Estimates of nucleated cell counts were drawn from the amplification of reference gene primers. Some clones are missing from TCRdb's copy, which holds only in-frame ones; the method was immunoSEQ multiplex PCR. V, J and clone size derive from that table, while D and trimming were established from the DNA sequence. The table has over 45,000 clones, about 76% seen once. V usage is TRBV24-1 and J usage is TRBJ2-2; TRBD2 matches 7 bases. Material for sequencing was peripheral blood. The TCR sequence derives from a man aged 50 or older with active or convalescent COVID-19. CDR3 bases: TGTGCCACCAGTAACGCGGGAGTAAGTTCCGGGGAGCTGTTTTTT. The encoded protein is CATSNAGVSSGELFF.